This TCR beta chain appears in the sequencing data of a study of identical twins. Whole-study findings and limits: Instead of following the same donors, the conclusions were based on cross-sectional statistical analysis.

This clonotype turned up a few times. Its specificity is unknown. Template switching, a step in the protocol, added a universal primer site, and cDNA carried unique molecular identifiers. TCRdb called the 5' RACE reads again in MiXCR, with one record for every CDR3 protein. This table has a few hundred thousand distinct CDR3 sequences, roughly 18% appearing once. The CDR3 covers 15 residues. After removal of 5 bases from V and 2 bases from J, the junction contained 7 bases not matched to a gene. This TCR was recovered from a man aged 50 to 59 in good health. The sequencing input was naive T cells sorted from blood. V usage is TRBV12-3 or TRBV12-4 and J usage is TRBJ2-7; 9 bases agree with TRBD1. The CDR3 protein is CASSGGQGNTYEQYF. The CDR3 nucleotides read TGTGCCAGCAGTGGAGGACAGGGGAATACCTACGAGCAGTACTTC.